Below are 4 T cell receptor beta chains sequenced from a single sample in a study of shared clonotypes between healthy human individuals. The method was immunoSEQ multiplex PCR; TCRdb's version includes in-frame clones alone and lacks a portion of them. This sample has about 2.3 million clones, with over 90% found just once. The specimen was naive CD4+ T cells from PBMCs. The subset here: CD45RA+ positively selected. These TCRs come from a man younger than 35 in good health. Some clones in this sample may be carry-over from other donors' samples.

This clone has a handful of counts. V usage is TRBV6-5 and J usage is TRBJ1-3; D unresolved. The CDR3 consists of 14 residues. Germline V gene data show CDR1 as MNHEY and CDR2 as SVGAGI. Trimming removed 6 bases at V and 2 bases at J, with 11 bases between. The CDR3: CASSSVIAGNTIYF. As DNA, the CDR3 is TGTGCCAGCAGCTCAGTTATCGCTGGAAACACCATATATTTT.

This chain uses TRBV15 with TRBJ1-1; D unclear. The CDR3 sequence is 15 residues long. The germline V gene has CDR1 LNHNV and CDR2 YYDKDF (reference sequence). V was pared by 1 base and J by 5 bases, with 14 bases between. The CDR3 DNA sequence: TGTGCCACCAGCAGAGCTAGAGAGGGAGGTACTGAAGCTTTCTTT. This codes for CATSRAREGGTEAFF. The full variable domain, in which reference TRBV15 and TRBJ1-1 provide the parts outside the CDR3, is DAMVIQNPRYQVTQFGKPVTLSCSQTLNHNVMYWYQQKSSQAPKLLFHYYDKDFNNEADTPDNFQSRRPNTSFCFLDIRSPGLGDTAMYLCATSRAREGGTEAFFGQGTRLTVV.

The chain combines TRBV9 with TRBJ2-2; D may correspond to TRBD1 or TRBD2 (5 bases each). The CDR3 has 16 amino acids. Germline CDR1 SGDLS, CDR2 YYNGEE. Trimming left V 4 bases short and J 0 bases short, with 13 bases between. CDR3 bases: TGTGCCAGCAGCCCAGGGAGCAGGGCGAACACCGGGGAGCTGTTTTTT. It is translated as CASSPGSRANTGELFF.

Written as DNA, the CDR3 is TGTGCCAGCAGTTGGAGATTGACAGAACAGGACAATGGCTACACCTTC. Translated, it gives CASSWRLTEQDNGYTF. This rearrangement joins TRBV28 to TRBJ1-2, with a weak D call TRBD1 (5 bases). Between the trimmed V and J ends, which lost 4 bases and 6 bases, there was a span of 21 bases. From germline, CDR1 is MDHEN and CDR2 SYDVKM. This CDR3 contains 16 residues.